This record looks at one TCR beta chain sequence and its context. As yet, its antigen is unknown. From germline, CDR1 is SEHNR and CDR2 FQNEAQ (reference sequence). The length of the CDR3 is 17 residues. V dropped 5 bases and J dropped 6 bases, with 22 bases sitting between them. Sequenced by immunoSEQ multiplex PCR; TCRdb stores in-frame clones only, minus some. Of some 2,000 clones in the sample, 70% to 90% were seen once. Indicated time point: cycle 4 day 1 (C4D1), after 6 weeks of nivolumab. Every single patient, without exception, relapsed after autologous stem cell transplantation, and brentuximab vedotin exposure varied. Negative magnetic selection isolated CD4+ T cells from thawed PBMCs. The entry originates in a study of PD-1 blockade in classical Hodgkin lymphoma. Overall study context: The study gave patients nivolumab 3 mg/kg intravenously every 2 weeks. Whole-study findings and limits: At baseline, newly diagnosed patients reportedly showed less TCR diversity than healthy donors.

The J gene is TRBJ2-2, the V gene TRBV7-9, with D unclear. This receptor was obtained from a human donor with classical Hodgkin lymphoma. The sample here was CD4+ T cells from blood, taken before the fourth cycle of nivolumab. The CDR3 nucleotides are TGTGCCAGCAGCCCCCCCCGGCGGCCTACGGATCCCGGGGAGCTGTTTTTT. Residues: CASSPPRRPTDPGELFF. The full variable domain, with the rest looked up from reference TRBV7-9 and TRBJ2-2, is DTGVSQNPRHKITKRGQNVTFRCDPISEHNRLYWYRQTLGQGPEFLTYFQNEAQLEKSRLLSDRFSAERPKGSFSTLEIQRTEQGDSAMYLCASSPPRRPTDPGELFFGEGSRLTVL.